Listed below are T cell receptor beta chains from one sample, sequenced in a study of spatial heterogeneity in lung cancer. Each CDR3 protein is one row after TCRdb ran MiXCR on the 5' RACE reads. The sample holds more than 20,000 distinct CDR3 sequences, around 4.6% seen once. The sample consisted of PBMCs, taken at surgery. The source is a male donor with early-stage non-small cell lung cancer. CDR3s leave out the opening cysteine and the closing phenylalanine or tryptophan. Each record gives: V gene, CDR3 protein.

v_call: TRBV2
cdr3_aa: ASRSSSGLAGDEQF

v_call: TRBV5-8
cdr3_aa: ASSLAGTGRETQY

v_call: TRBV20-1
cdr3_aa: SARPFGLAGESGELF

v_call: TRBV2
cdr3_aa: ASSGHYEQY

v_call: TRBV6-5
cdr3_aa: ASRAMGAGPQH

v_call: TRBV28
cdr3_aa: ASSILTGNTGELF

v_call: TRBV18
cdr3_aa: ASSRLSGKITDTQY

v_call: TRBV20-1
cdr3_aa: SAYRNRHSYEQY

v_call: TRBV6-5
cdr3_aa: ASSSSGSSRVEQY

v_call: TRBV6-4
cdr3_aa: ASSIPVQGADFYGYT

v_call: TRBV11-3
cdr3_aa: ASSSGHTAQETQY

v_call: TRBV5-1
cdr3_aa: ASARGGPETQY

v_call: TRBV2
cdr3_aa: ASRTTGVMVPGPYNEQF

v_call: TRBV4-2
cdr3_aa: ASSQDLGYPSYEQY

v_call: TRBV20-1
cdr3_aa: SAHDRASNQPQH

v_call: TRBV7-9
cdr3_aa: ASSLDTLTAF

v_call: TRBV20-1
cdr3_aa: SAPQARGNSYEQY

v_call: TRBV7-8
cdr3_aa: ASSAGLASGRNEQF

v_call: TRBV27
cdr3_aa: ASSIDPQGSGPREQY

v_call: TRBV5-6
cdr3_aa: ASSLRVVNEQF

v_call: TRBV6-2/TRBV6-3
cdr3_aa: ASSYGGDNQPQH

v_call: TRBV27
cdr3_aa: ASSLSYTSGNTIY

v_call: TRBV7-2
cdr3_aa: ASSFVAGGFTDTQY

v_call: TRBV29-1
cdr3_aa: SVFEPGYEQY

v_call: TRBV18
cdr3_aa: ASSPSLTERTDTQY

v_call: TRBV6-6
cdr3_aa: ASSYPTGGVETQY

v_call: TRBV11-1
cdr3_aa: ASSFLGEQY

v_call: TRBV30
cdr3_aa: AWSETGNSPLH

v_call: TRBV3-1
cdr3_aa: ASSQGTVNSNQPQH

v_call: TRBV5-1
cdr3_aa: ASSFGTGGSYEQY

v_call: TRBV5-1
cdr3_aa: ASSLGQGGTTYEQY

v_call: TRBV6-6
cdr3_aa: ASRLAGTEAF

v_call: TRBV12-3/TRBV12-4
cdr3_aa: ASGQGPQFEQY

v_call: TRBV12-3/TRBV12-4
cdr3_aa: ASSLNGGANTEAF

v_call: TRBV7-2
cdr3_aa: ASSLRRSTDTQY

v_call: TRBV28
cdr3_aa: ASSRPDEAF

v_call: TRBV28
cdr3_aa: ASRAPTTYEQY

v_call: TRBV7-2
cdr3_aa: ASSFGLAGARETQY

v_call: TRBV5-1
cdr3_aa: ASQRVGASTGELF

v_call: TRBV15
cdr3_aa: ATSRERGTEASYEQY

v_call: TRBV7-8
cdr3_aa: ASSLGHEETQY

v_call: TRBV20-1
cdr3_aa: SARGQGAGRRGEQY

v_call: TRBV20-1
cdr3_aa: SATTGGGANVLT

v_call: TRBV19
cdr3_aa: ASSILHRGRLSYEQY